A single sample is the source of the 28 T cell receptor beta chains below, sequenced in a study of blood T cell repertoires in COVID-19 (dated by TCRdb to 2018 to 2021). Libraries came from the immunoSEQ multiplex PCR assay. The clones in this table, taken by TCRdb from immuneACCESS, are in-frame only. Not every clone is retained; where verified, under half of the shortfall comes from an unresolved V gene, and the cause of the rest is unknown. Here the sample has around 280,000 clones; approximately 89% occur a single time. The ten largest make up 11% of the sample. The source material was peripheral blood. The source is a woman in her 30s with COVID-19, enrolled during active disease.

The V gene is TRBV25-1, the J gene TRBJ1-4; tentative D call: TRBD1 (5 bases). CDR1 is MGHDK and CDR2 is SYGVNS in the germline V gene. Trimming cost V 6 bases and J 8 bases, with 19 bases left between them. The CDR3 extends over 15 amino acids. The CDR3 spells CASSHGWGREEKLFF. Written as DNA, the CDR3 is TGTGCCAGCAGCCACGGATGGGGGAGGGAGGAAAAACTGTTTTTT. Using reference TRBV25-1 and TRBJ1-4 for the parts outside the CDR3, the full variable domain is EADIYQTPRYLVIGTGKKITLECSQTMGHDKMYWYQQDPGMELHLIHYSYGVNSTEKGDLSSESTVSRIRTEHFPLTLESARPSHTSQYLCASSHGWGREEKLFFGSGTQLSVL.

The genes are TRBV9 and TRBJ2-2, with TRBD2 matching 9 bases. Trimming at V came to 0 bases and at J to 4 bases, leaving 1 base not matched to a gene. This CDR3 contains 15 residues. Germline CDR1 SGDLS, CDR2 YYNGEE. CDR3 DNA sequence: TGTGCCAGCAGCGTAGCGGGACTAGCCACCGGGGAGCTGTTTTTT. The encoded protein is CASSVAGLATGELFF.

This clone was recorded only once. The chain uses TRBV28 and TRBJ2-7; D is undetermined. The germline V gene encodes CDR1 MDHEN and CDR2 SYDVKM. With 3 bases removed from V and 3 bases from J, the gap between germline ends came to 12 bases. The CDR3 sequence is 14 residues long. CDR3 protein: CASSFRNLNYEQYF. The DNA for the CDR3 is TGTGCCAGCAGTTTCAGGAACTTAAACTACGAGCAGTACTTC.

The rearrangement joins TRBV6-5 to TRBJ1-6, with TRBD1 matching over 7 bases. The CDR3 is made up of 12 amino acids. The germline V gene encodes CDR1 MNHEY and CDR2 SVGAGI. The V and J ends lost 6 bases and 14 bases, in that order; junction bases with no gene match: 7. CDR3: CASSPQGFALHF. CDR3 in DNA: TGTGCCAGCAGCCCACAGGGGTTCGCCCTCCACTTT.

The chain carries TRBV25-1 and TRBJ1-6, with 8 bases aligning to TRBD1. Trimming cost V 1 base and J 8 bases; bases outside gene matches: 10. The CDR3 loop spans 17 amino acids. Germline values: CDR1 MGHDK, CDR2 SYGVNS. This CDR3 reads CASSEFEGQGADSPLHF. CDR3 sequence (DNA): TGTGCCAGCAGTGAATTTGAAGGACAGGGCGCCGATTCACCCCTCCACTTT.

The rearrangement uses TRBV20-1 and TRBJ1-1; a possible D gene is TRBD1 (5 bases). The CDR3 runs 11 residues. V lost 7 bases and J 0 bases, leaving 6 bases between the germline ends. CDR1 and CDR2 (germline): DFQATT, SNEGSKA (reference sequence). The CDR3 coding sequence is TGCAGTGTACAGGTGAACACTGAAGCTTTCTTT. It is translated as CSVQVNTEAFF.

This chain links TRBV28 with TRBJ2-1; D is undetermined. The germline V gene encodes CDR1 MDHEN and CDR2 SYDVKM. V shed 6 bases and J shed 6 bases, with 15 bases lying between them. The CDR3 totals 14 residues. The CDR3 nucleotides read TGTGCCAGCAGCCACCGAAACCGGGTCAATGAGCAGTTCTTC. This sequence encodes CASSHRNRVNEQFF. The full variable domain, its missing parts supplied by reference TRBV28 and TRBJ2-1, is DVKVTQSSRYLVKRTGEKVFLECVQDMDHENMFWYRQDPGLGLRLIYFSYDVKMKEKGDIPEGYSVSREKKERFSLILESASTNQTSMYLCASSHRNRVNEQFFGPGTRLTVL.

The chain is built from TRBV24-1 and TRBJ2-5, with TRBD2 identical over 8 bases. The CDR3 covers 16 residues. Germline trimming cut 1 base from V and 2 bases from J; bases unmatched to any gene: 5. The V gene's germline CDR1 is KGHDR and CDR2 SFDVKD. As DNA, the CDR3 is TGTGCCACCAGTGATTTCCAGACTAGCGTACAAGAGACCCAGTACTTC. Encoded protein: CATSDFQTSVQETQYF.

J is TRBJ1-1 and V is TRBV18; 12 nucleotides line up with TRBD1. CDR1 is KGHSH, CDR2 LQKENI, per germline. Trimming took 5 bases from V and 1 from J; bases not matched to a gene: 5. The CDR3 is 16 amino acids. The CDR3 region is CASSWDRGLRNTEAFF. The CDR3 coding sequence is TGTGCCAGCTCATGGGACAGGGGGCTCAGGAACACTGAAGCTTTCTTT.

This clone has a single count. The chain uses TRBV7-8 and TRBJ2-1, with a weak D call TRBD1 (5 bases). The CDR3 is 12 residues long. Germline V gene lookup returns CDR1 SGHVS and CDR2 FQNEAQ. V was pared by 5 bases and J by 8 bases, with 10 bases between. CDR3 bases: TGTGCCAGCAGCCCATTGGGGCATGAGCAGTTCTTC. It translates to CASSPLGHEQFF.

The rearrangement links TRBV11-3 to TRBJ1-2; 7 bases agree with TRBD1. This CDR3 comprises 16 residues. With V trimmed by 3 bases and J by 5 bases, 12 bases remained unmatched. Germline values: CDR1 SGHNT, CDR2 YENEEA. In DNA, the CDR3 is TGTGCCAGCAGCTTCCAAGCCCCCGGGACAGCTTATGGCTACACCTTC. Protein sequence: CASSFQAPGTAYGYTF.

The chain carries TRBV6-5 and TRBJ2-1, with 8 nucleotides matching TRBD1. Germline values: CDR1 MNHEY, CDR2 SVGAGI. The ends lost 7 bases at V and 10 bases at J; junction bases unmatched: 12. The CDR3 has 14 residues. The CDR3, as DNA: TGTGCCAGCAATGCCGGGACAGGACTTCAAGAGCAGTTCTTC. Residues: CASNAGTGLQEQFF.

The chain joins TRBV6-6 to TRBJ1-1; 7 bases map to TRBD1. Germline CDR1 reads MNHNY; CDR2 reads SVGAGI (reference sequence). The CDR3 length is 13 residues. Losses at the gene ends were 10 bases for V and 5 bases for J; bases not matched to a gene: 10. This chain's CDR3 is CATTAGGWTEAFF. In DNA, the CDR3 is TGTGCCACCACTGCAGGGGGGTGGACTGAAGCTTTCTTT.

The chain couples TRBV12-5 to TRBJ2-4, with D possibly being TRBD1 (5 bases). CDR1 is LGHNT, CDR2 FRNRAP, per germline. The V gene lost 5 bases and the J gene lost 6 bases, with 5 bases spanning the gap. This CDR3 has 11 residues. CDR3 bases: TGTGCTAGTGGTGGGGCAAACATTCAGTACTTC. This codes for CASGGANIQYF.

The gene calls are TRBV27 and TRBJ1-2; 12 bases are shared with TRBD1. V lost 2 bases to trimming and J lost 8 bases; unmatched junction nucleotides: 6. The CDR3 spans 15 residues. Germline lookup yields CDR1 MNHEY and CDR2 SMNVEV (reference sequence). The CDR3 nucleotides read TGTGCCAGCAGTTTAGGGACAGGGGGCTACGGGGGCTACACCTTC. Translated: CASSLGTGGYGGYTF.

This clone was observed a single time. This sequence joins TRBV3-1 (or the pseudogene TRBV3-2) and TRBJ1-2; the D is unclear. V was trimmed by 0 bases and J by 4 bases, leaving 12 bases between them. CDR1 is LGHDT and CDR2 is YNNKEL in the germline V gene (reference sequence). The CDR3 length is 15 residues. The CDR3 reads CASSQDYSVSYGYTF. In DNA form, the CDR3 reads TGTGCCAGCAGCCAAGACTACTCGGTGAGCTATGGCTACACCTTC.

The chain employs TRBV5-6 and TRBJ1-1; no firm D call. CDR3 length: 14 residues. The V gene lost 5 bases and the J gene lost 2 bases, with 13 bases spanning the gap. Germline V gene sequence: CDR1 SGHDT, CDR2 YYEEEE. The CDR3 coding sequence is TGTGCCAGCAGAGCGGGGTCAGTAAACACTGAAGCTTTCTTT. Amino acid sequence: CASRAGSVNTEAFF.

CDR3 region: CASSQVPTQPQHF. CDR3 bases: TGTGCCAGCAGCCAGGTCCCCACTCAGCCCCAGCATTTT. This sequence joins TRBV6-5 and TRBJ1-5; D remains unclear. CDR1 is MNHEY, CDR2 SVGAGI, per germline. The length of the CDR3 is 13 residues. The V end lost 6 bases, the J end lost 6 bases, and 12 bases lay between the germline ends.

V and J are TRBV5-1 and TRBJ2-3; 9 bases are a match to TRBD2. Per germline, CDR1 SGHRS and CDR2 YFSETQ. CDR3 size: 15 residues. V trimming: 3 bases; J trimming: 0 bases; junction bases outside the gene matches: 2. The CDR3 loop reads CASSSTSGSTDTQYF. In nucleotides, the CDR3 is TGCGCCAGCAGCTCCACTAGCGGGAGCACAGATACGCAGTATTTT.

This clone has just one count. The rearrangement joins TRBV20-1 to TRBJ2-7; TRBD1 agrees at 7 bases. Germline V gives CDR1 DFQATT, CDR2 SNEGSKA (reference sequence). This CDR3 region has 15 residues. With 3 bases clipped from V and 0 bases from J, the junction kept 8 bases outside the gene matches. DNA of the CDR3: TGCAGTGCTAGTAATGGACAGGCGGACTCCTACGAGCAGTACTTC. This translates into CSASNGQADSYEQYF.

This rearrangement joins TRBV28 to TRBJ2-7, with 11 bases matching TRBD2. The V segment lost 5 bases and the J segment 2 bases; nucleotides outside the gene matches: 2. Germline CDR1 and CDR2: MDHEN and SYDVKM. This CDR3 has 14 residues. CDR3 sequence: CASSLAGGTYEQYF. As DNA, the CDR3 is TGTGCCAGCAGTCTAGCGGGGGGAACCTACGAGCAGTACTTC.

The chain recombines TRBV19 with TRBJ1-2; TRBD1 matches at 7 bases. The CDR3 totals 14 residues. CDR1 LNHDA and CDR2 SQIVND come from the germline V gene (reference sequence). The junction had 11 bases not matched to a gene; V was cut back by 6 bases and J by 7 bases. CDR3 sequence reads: CASSHQGEVGGYTF. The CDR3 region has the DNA TGTGCCAGTAGCCACCAGGGGGAGGTCGGTGGCTACACCTTC.

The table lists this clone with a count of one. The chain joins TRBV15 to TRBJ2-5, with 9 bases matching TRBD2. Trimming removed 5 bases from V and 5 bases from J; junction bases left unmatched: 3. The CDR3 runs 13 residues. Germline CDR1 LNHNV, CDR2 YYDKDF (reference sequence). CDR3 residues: CATSLGLAETQYF. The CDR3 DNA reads TGTGCCACCAGCCTTGGACTAGCGGAGACCCAGTACTTC.

The CDR3 loop is CAISFEDYQPQHF. CDR3 coding DNA: TGTGCCATCAGCTTCGAAGACTATCAGCCCCAGCATTTT. The chain uses TRBV10-3 and TRBJ1-5; D gene ambiguous. Per the germline V gene, CDR1 is ENHRY and CDR2 is SYGVKD. This CDR3 has 13 residues. The ends were cut back, 6 bases at V and 5 bases at J, with 11 bases in the middle.

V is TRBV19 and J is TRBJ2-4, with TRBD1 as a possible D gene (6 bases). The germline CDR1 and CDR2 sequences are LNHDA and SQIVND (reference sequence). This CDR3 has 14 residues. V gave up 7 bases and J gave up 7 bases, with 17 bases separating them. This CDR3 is CASTPFRQGNIQYF. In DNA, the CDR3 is TGTGCCAGTACCCCCTTTCGGCAGGGGAACATTCAGTACTTC.

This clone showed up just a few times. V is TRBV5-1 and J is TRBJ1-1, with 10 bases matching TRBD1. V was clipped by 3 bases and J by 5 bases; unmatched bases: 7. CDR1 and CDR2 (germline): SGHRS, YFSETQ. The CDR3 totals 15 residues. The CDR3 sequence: CASSYGQGVWTEAFF. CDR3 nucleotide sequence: TGCGCCAGCAGCTATGGACAGGGGGTCTGGACTGAAGCTTTCTTT.

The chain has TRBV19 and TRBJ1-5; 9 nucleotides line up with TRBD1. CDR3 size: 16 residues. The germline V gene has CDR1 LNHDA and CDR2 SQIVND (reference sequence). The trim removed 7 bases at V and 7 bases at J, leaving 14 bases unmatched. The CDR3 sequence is CASNPGQGRQGQPQHF. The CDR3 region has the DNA TGTGCCAGTAACCCGGGACAGGGAAGACAAGGACAGCCCCAGCATTTT. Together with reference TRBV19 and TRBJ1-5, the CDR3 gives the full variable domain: DGGITQSPKYLFRKEGQNVTLSCEQNLNHDAMYWYRQDPGQGLRLIYYSQIVNDFQKGDIAEGYSVSREKKESFPLTVTSAQKNPTAFYLCASNPGQGRQGQPQHFGDGTRLSIL.

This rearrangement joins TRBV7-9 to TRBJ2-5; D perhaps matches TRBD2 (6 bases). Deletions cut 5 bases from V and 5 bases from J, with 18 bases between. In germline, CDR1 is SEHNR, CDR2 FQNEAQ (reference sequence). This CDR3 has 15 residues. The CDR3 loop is CASSPPGVGTETQYF. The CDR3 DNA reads TGTGCCAGCAGCCCACCGGGGGTGGGGACGGAGACCCAGTACTTC.